Listed below are T cell receptor beta chains from one sample, sequenced in a study of B cell selection in AIRE deficiency. TCRdb keeps only in-frame clones here, not all; method: immunoSEQ multiplex PCR. Of about 25,000 clones listed, over 95% are singletons. The sample taken for sequencing was CD4+CD127+ conventional T cells sorted from PBMCs. These receptors all come from a human donor in good health. The CDR3 runs from the conserved cysteine through the conserved F or W. The order of the fields is V gene, clone size, J gene, D gene, CDR3 protein, CDR3 DNA. A D gene is named only where the DNA matches it firmly. A clone size is listed for some rows: how often the clone was seen (once, few, many), or a class if it is expanded.

v_call: TRBV2
clone_size: -
j_call: TRBJ2-7
d_call: -
cdr3_aa: CASSEDYYEQYF
cdr3_nt: TGTGCCAGCAGTGAAGACTACTACGAGCAGTACTTC

v_call: TRBV7-9
clone_size: once
j_call: TRBJ2-1
d_call: -
cdr3_aa: CASSPGLGYSGNEQFF
cdr3_nt: TGTGCCAGCAGCCCAGGCCTGGGTTATAGCGGCAATGAGCAGTTCTTC

v_call: TRBV5-1
clone_size: -
j_call: TRBJ2-3
d_call: -
cdr3_aa: CASSLGTPGDTQYF
cdr3_nt: TGCGCCAGCAGCCTCGGGACTCCCGGAGATACGCAGTATTTT

v_call: TRBV7-9
clone_size: -
j_call: TRBJ2-3
d_call: -
cdr3_aa: CASSAVLDTQYF
cdr3_nt: TGTGCCAGCAGCGCTGTTCTAGATACGCAGTATTTT

v_call: TRBV6-1
clone_size: -
j_call: TRBJ1-2
d_call: -
cdr3_aa: CASSVGDGYTF
cdr3_nt: TGTGCCAGCAGTGTGGGGGACGGCTACACCTTC

v_call: TRBV29-1
clone_size: -
j_call: TRBJ1-1
d_call: -
cdr3_aa: CSVTHSNTEAFF
cdr3_nt: TGCAGCGTCACTCATTCGAACACTGAAGCTTTCTTT

v_call: TRBV7-7
clone_size: -
j_call: TRBJ2-7
d_call: TRBD1
cdr3_aa: CASSLRTGPYEQYF
cdr3_nt: TGTGCCAGCAGCCTCCGGACAGGGCCCTACGAGCAGTACTTC

v_call: TRBV11-3
clone_size: -
j_call: TRBJ2-5
d_call: TRBD2
cdr3_aa: CASSDPSGGTSKTQYF
cdr3_nt: TGTGCCAGCAGCGACCCTAGCGGGGGAACCTCTAAGACCCAGTACTTC

v_call: TRBV5-1
clone_size: -
j_call: TRBJ1-2
d_call: -
cdr3_aa: CASSLLDSSLYGYTF
cdr3_nt: TGCGCCAGCAGCTTACTGGACAGTTCTCTCTATGGCTACACCTTC

v_call: TRBV2
clone_size: -
j_call: TRBJ1-2
d_call: TRBD1
cdr3_aa: CASKDRGMTGGYTF
cdr3_nt: TGTGCCAGCAAAGACAGGGGGATGACCGGGGGCTACACCTTC

v_call: TRBV11-3
clone_size: -
j_call: TRBJ2-1
d_call: TRBD2
cdr3_aa: CASSPLGLAGSSNEQFF
cdr3_nt: TGTGCCAGCAGCCCCCTCGGACTAGCGGGAAGTAGCAATGAGCAGTTCTTC

v_call: TRBV7-9
clone_size: -
j_call: TRBJ1-4
d_call: -
cdr3_aa: CASSPTRPYNEKLFF
cdr3_nt: TGTGCCAGCAGCCCCACCCGCCCGTATAATGAAAAACTGTTTTTT

v_call: TRBV7-2
clone_size: -
j_call: TRBJ1-1
d_call: -
cdr3_aa: CASSSRRASSTEAFF
cdr3_nt: TGTGCCAGCAGCTCCCGCCGGGCCTCGTCGACTGAAGCTTTCTTT

v_call: TRBV7-2
clone_size: -
j_call: TRBJ2-4
d_call: TRBD2
cdr3_aa: CASSSNSGGALNIQYF
cdr3_nt: TGTGCCAGCAGCTCCAATAGCGGGGGGGCCTTGAACATTCAGTACTTC

v_call: TRBV30
clone_size: once
j_call: TRBJ2-3
d_call: TRBD1
cdr3_aa: CAWIGGTGTVNTDTQYF
cdr3_nt: TGTGCCTGGATTGGGGGAACCGGGACAGTGAACACAGATACGCAGTATTTT

v_call: TRBV5-1
clone_size: -
j_call: TRBJ2-1
d_call: -
cdr3_aa: CASSLGGAVSYNEQFF
cdr3_nt: TGCGCCAGCAGCTTGGGGGGGGCCGTCTCCTACAATGAGCAGTTCTTC

v_call: TRBV7-2
clone_size: -
j_call: TRBJ1-4
d_call: -
cdr3_aa: CASSFWARETNEKLFF
cdr3_nt: TGTGCCAGCAGCTTTTGGGCGAGGGAAACTAATGAAAAACTGTTTTTT

v_call: TRBV2
clone_size: -
j_call: TRBJ2-3
d_call: -
cdr3_aa: CASSADLTNTDTQYF
cdr3_nt: TGTGCCAGCAGCGCGGACTTAACCAACACAGATACGCAGTATTTT

v_call: TRBV19
clone_size: -
j_call: TRBJ1-6
d_call: TRBD1
cdr3_aa: CASRPGQGVGPSALHF
cdr3_nt: TGTGCCAGTAGGCCGGGACAGGGAGTGGGACCATCGGCCCTCCACTTT

v_call: TRBV28
clone_size: -
j_call: TRBJ1-5
d_call: -
cdr3_aa: CASSPGGYRDKNQPQHF
cdr3_nt: TGTGCCAGCAGTCCCGGGGGTTACCGGGACAAGAATCAGCCCCAGCATTTT